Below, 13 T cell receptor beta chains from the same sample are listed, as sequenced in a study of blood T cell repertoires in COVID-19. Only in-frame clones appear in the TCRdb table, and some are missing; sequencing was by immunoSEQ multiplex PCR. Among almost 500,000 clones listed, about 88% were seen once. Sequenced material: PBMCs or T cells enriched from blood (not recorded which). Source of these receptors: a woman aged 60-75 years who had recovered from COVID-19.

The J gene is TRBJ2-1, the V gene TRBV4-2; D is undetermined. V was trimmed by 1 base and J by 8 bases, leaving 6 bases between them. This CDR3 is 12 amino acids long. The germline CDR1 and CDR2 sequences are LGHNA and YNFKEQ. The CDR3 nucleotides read TGTGCCAGCAGCCAAGCACTCGATGAGCAGTTCTTC. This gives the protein CASSQALDEQFF.

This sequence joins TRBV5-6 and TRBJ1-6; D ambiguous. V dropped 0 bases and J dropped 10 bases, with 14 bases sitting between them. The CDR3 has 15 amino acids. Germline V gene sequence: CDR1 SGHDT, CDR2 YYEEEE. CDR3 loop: CASSLAGRTQSPLHF. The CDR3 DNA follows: TGTGCCAGCAGCTTGGCTGGCCGCACACAGTCACCCCTCCACTTT.

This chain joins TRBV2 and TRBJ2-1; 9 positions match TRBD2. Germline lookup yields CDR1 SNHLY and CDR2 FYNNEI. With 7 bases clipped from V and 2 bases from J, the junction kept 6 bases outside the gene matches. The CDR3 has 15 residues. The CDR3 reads CASTMSGGPYNEQFF. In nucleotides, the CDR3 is TGTGCCAGCACTATGAGCGGGGGGCCCTACAATGAGCAGTTCTTC.

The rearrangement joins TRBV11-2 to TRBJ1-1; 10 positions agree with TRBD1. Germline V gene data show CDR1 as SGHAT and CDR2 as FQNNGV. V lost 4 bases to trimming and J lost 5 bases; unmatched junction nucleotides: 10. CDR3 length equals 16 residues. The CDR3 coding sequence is TGTGCCAGCAGCTCCCCGGGACAGGGGATGGGGACTGAAGCTTTCTTT. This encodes CASSSPGQGMGTEAFF.

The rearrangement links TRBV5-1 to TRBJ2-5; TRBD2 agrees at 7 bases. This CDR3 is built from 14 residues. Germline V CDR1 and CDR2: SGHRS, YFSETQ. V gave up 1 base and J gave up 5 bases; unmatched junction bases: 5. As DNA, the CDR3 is TGCGCCAGCAGCTTGAGCGGGGACTTGGAGACCCAGTACTTC. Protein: CASSLSGDLETQYF.

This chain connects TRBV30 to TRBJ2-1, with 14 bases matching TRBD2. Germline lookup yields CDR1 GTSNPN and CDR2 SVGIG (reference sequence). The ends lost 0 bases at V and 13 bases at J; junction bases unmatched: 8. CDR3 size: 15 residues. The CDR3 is CAWSVRGLAGDRQFF. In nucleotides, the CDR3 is TGTGCCTGGAGTGTAAGGGGACTAGCGGGGGACCGACAGTTCTTC.

The CDR3 loop is CASSDPRGNTEAFF. The CDR3 DNA is TGTGCCAGCAGTGATCCCAGGGGTAACACTGAAGCTTTCTTT. J is TRBJ1-1 and V is TRBV2, with a possible D match to TRBD1 (6 bases). CDR1 and CDR2 (germline): SNHLY, FYNNEI. The V gene lost 3 bases and the J gene lost 2 bases, with 10 bases spanning the gap. This CDR3 spans 14 amino acids.

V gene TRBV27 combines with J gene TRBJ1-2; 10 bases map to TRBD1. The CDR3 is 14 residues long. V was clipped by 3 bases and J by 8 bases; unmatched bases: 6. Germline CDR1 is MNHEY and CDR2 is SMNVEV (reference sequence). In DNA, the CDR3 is TGTGCCAGCAGTTTCCTGGGACAGGGGAAAGGCTACACCTTC. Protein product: CASSFLGQGKGYTF.

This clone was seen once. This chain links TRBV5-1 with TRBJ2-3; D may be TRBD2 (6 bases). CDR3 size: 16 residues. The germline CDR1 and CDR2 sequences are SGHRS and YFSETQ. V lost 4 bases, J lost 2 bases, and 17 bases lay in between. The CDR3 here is CASSRGGSGLTDTQYF. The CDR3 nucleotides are TGCGCCAGCAGCCGTGGTGGTAGCGGACTCACAGATACGCAGTATTTT.

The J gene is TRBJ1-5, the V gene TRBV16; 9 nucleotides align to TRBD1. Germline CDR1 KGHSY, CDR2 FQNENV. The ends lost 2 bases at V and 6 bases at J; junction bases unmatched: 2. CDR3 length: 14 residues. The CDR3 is CASSQTGGPQPQHF. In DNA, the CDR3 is TGTGCCAGCAGCCAAACAGGGGGCCCTCAGCCCCAGCATTTT.

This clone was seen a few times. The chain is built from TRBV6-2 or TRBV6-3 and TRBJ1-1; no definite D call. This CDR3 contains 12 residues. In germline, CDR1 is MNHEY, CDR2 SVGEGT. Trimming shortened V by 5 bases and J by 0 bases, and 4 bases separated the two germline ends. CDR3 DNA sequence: TGTGCCAGCAGTCAGGTGAACACTGAAGCTTTCTTT. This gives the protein CASSQVNTEAFF.

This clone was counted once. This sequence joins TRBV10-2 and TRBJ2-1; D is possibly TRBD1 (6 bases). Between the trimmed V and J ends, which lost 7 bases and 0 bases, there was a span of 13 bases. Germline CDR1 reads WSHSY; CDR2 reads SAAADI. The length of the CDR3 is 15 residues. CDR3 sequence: CASTWGPSSYNEQFF. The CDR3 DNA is TGCGCCAGCACCTGGGGGCCGAGCTCCTACAATGAGCAGTTCTTC.

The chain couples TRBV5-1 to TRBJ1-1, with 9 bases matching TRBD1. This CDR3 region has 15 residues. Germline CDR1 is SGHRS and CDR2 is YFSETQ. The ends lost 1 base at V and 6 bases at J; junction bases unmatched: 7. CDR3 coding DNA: TGCGCCAGCAGCTTGTTCGGACAGGGGTTCGCTGAAGCTTTCTTT. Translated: CASSLFGQGFAEAFF.